Following are 4 T cell receptor beta chains from one sample sequenced in a study of blood T cell repertoires in COVID-19. Sequencing used immunoSEQ multiplex PCR; TCRdb keeps in-frame clones, though not all of them. The sample carries 95,000 to 110,000 clones, about 89% recorded once. Sequencing used peripheral blood. Receptors originate from a human donor in a cohort sampled during active COVID-19.

The rearrangement uses TRBV2 and TRBJ1-1; D perhaps matches TRBD1 (5 bases). This CDR3 comprises 14 residues. V was pared by 6 bases and J by 3 bases, with 14 bases between. Germline loops: CDR1 SNHLY, CDR2 FYNNEI. The CDR3 spells CASRSLGGDTEAFF. The DNA for the CDR3 is TGTGCCAGCAGGAGTTTGGGGGGGGACACTGAAGCTTTCTTT.

The chain uses TRBV7-9 and TRBJ2-1, with 12 bases lining up with TRBD1. Germline V CDR1 and CDR2: SEHNR, FQNEAQ (reference sequence). There are 16 residues in the CDR3. Trimming at V came to 3 bases and at J to 9 bases, leaving 9 bases not matched to a gene. CDR3 bases: TGTGCCAGCAGCTTTCTTCCGGGACAGGGGGCAGGTGAGCAGTTCTTC. As protein: CASSFLPGQGAGEQFF.

The chain employs TRBV5-4 and TRBJ2-3, with 7 bases identical to TRBD2. The CDR3 loop spans 17 amino acids. Germline values: CDR1 SGHNT, CDR2 YYREEE (reference sequence). V was pared by 4 bases and J by 2 bases, with 13 bases of the junction left unmatched. CDR3 DNA sequence: TGTGCCAGCAGCCTAACGCGGGGGACTGGGAACACAGATACGCAGTATTTT. Amino acid sequence: CASSLTRGTGNTDTQYF.

Points on this clone: An end of the junction does not agree with germline; a read error may underlie this. The same CDR3 can be traced to other DNA sequences in this sample. The genes are TRBV13 and TRBJ2-3, with D perhaps matching TRBD2 (7 bases). The CDR3 extends over 19 amino acids. Per germline, CDR1 PRHDT and CDR2 FYEKMQ (reference sequence). CDR3 region: CASSLFIRAGATSTDTQYF. The CDR3 coding sequence is TGTGCCAGCAGCTTATTTATTCGGGCGGGGGCAACTAGCACAGATACACAGTATTTT.